Listed here are 8 T cell receptor beta chains from one sample, sequenced in a study of early T cells in non-severe SARS-CoV-2 infection. From the 5' RACE reads, TCRdb called clonotypes with MiXCR, one entry per CDR3 protein. The sample yields over 85,000 distinct CDR3 sequences, approximately 12% seen once. Sequences were derived from whole blood, sampled at baseline. Receptors originate from an adult who was a healthcare worker with PCR-confirmed SARS-CoV-2 infection or an uninfected control (not recorded which).

This rearrangement joins TRBV5-1 to TRBJ2-3; unclear D gene. The CDR3 consists of 14 residues. CDR1 and CDR2 (germline): SGHRS, YFSETQ. V was cut by 3 bases and J by 5 bases, with 13 bases left in between. CDR3 residues: CASSSGLQKDTQYF. CDR3 nucleotides: TGCGCCAGCAGCTCGGGTCTTCAAAAAGATACGCAGTATTTT.

The chain uses TRBV28 and TRBJ2-6; TRBD2 is a possible D gene (5 bases). Germline lookup yields CDR1 MDHEN and CDR2 SYDVKM. V was trimmed by 6 bases and J by 2 bases, leaving 11 bases between them. This CDR3 is built from 15 residues. CDR3 residues: CASSPRETGANVLTF. The CDR3 nucleotides are TGTGCCAGCAGCCCTAGGGAGACTGGGGCCAACGTCCTGACTTTC.

The CDR3 spells CAWSAGTDTQYF. The CDR3 bases are TGTGCCTGGAGTGCCGGGACAGATACGCAGTATTTT. This chain uses TRBV30 with TRBJ2-3; D is undetermined. Looked up from germline, CDR1 is GTSNPN and CDR2 is SVGIG (reference sequence). There are 12 residues in the CDR3. The V end lost 1 base, the J end lost 3 bases, and 5 bases lay between the germline ends.

The chain uses TRBV29-1 and TRBJ1-4; D gene uncertain. Germline V CDR1 and CDR2: SQVTM, ANQGSEA. The ends were cut back, 5 bases at V and 0 bases at J, with 7 bases in the middle. The CDR3 is 13 amino acids. The CDR3 spells CSVHIATNEKLFF. In nucleotides, the CDR3 is TGCAGCGTTCATATTGCAACTAATGAAAAACTGTTTTTT.

The V gene is TRBV29-1, the J gene TRBJ1-2, with D possibly being TRBD1 (5 bases). This CDR3 is 15 amino acids long. The germline CDR1 and CDR2 sequences are SQVTM and ANQGSEA. V dropped 5 bases and J dropped 2 bases, with 18 bases sitting between them. This CDR3 reads CSVNTGTDVNYGYTF. CDR3 bases: TGCAGCGTTAACACCGGGACGGATGTCAACTATGGCTACACCTTC.

This clonotype was seen more than once but under ten times. The CDR3 DNA is TGTGCCAGCAGTTACTCGAGGCCTGGGACAGGGGGAAATCAGCCCCAGCATTTT. Amino acid sequence: CASSYSRPGTGGNQPQHF. J is TRBJ1-5 and V is TRBV6-5, with TRBD1 matching 11 bases. Germline CDR1 reads MNHEY; CDR2 reads SVGAGI. The CDR3 sequence is 18 residues long. With V trimmed by 0 bases and J by 4 bases, 8 bases remained unmatched.

This CDR3 is CASTRDAGPISYNEQFF. The CDR3 DNA sequence: TGCGCCAGCACCCGGGACGCCGGCCCCATCTCCTACAATGAGCAGTTCTTC. The chain employs TRBV5-1 and TRBJ2-1, with D possibly called TRBD1 or TRBD2 (5 bases each). Germline values: CDR1 SGHRS, CDR2 YFSETQ. The CDR3 spans 17 residues. V was clipped by 6 bases and J by 0 bases, with 19 bases between them.

In this sample, this clonotype turned up a few times. V is TRBV28 and J is TRBJ2-1, with 8 bases matching TRBD2. Germline V CDR1 and CDR2: MDHEN, SYDVKM. CDR3 length equals 17 residues. Losses at the gene ends were 3 bases for V and 4 bases for J; bases not matched to a gene: 11. The CDR3 loop is CASSFRGGRLLYNEQFF. Here the CDR3 DNA reads TGTGCCAGCAGTTTCCGGGGGGGAAGGCTCCTGTACAATGAGCAGTTCTTC.